This is a list of T cell receptor beta chains from one sample in a study of T cells in Graves' hyperthyroidism and ophthalmopathy. TCRdb recomputed calls from the multiplex PCR reads with MiXCR, one row per CDR3 protein. The table lists hundreds of thousands of distinct CDR3 sequences, 35% to 45% of them singletons. The sample consisted of blood. The receptors were gathered from a man aged 18 to 35 with Graves' hyperthyroidism. CDR3s leave out the opening cysteine and the closing phenylalanine or tryptophan. The order of the fields is J gene, V gene, CDR3 protein.

TRBJ1-1 TRBV6-4 ASKGQGEGTEAF
TRBJ2-5 TRBV5-4 ASSHAKSQETQY
TRBJ1-1 TRBV28 ATRRDWNTEAF
TRBJ2-7 TRBV20-1 SARGGGEGIYEQY
TRBJ1-4 TRBV12-3/TRBV12-4 ASSPGPRGNSEKLF
TRBJ2-2 TRBV5-1 ASSLPTGDTGELF
TRBJ1-5 TRBV10-3 AISSGPLGNQPQH
TRBJ1-1 TRBV9 AWRQRRANTEAF
TRBJ2-7 TRBV4-3 ASSQSGTGEAYEQY
TRBJ1-5 TRBV20-1 SASWEKSNQPQH
TRBJ2-7 TRBV2 ASSENGAASYEQY
TRBJ1-3 TRBV9 ASSVSQVGNTIY
TRBJ2-5 TRBV3-1 ASSQARETQY
TRBJ2-5 TRBV4-1 ASSHSAPLGQETQY
TRBJ2-5 TRBV25-1 ASSDLVYETQY
TRBJ1-2 TRBV5-1 ASSLAGPEGGYGYT
TRBJ1-2 TRBV29-1 SVVGTGGVDGYT
TRBJ2-2 TRBV9 ASSEDIANTGELF
TRBJ1-2 TRBV15 ATHRTDNYGYT
TRBJ2-7 TRBV7-2 ASTRSGRHYEQY
TRBJ1-1 TRBV6-1 ASSARQGGNAEAF
TRBJ1-3 TRBV6-5 ASSYSGKAGNTIY
TRBJ2-2 TRBV19 ASTPSGRGLGELF
TRBJ2-2 TRBV7-2 ASSLGLAITGELF
TRBJ1-5 TRBV10-3 ASTLGGDSNQPQH
TRBJ2-7 TRBV29-1 SVEDPGAGSYEQY
TRBJ1-4 TRBV29-1 SVDGIRGDEKLF
TRBJ1-1 TRBV19 ASSLWGRGGPTEAF
TRBJ1-4 TRBV7-6 ASSRTSRKLF
TRBJ1-1 TRBV29-1 SATGTGLPEAF
TRBJ1-4 TRBV19 ASSIQGTANEKLF
TRBJ1-3 TRBV5-8 ATARTGGNTIY
TRBJ2-7 TRBV5-6 ASRGLAGTHEQY
TRBJ1-5 TRBV15 ATSGLERDRPQH
TRBJ2-2 TRBV5-1 ASSVPQGTNTGELF
TRBJ2-2 TRBV12-3/TRBV12-4 ASSDLSTGELF
TRBJ1-5 TRBV2 ASSEARPNQPQH
TRBJ2-7 TRBV25-1 ASSQGGLLGEQY
TRBJ1-2 TRBV7-9 ASSLRTGVDYGYT
TRBJ2-7 TRBV19 ASSISVSYEQY
TRBJ2-2 TRBV19 VGRGRRNTGELF
TRBJ2-3 TRBV15 ATSRDGWASTDTQY
TRBJ2-7 TRBV10-2 VSGPGAYEQY
TRBJ1-5 TRBV7-2 ASSRGVGQPQH
TRBJ1-1 TRBV10-3 AISQGATSEAF